Below, 6 T cell receptor beta chains from the same sample are listed, as sequenced in a study of blood T cell repertoires in COVID-19. The table came from immunoSEQ multiplex PCR; TCRdb's copy has only in-frame clones and leaves some out. The table records 45,000 to 70,000 clones, approximately 90% of them present only once. Sequenced material: peripheral blood. The receptors stem from a woman in her sixties or seventies with active COVID-19.

This clone occurred a few times. This chain joins TRBV5-1 and TRBJ1-5; 8 bases agree with TRBD1. With 4 bases clipped from V and 7 bases from J, the junction kept 10 bases outside the gene matches. This CDR3 spans 15 amino acids. Germline CDR1 reads SGHRS; CDR2 reads YFSETQ. The CDR3 DNA is TGCGCCAGCAGCATATGGACAGGGCTAAACCAGCCCCAGCATTTT. It codes for CASSIWTGLNQPQHF.

The CDR3 here is CASSRRSKTEAFF. The CDR3 DNA sequence: TGTGCCAGCAGCCGGCGGTCAAAGACTGAAGCTTTCTTT. The chain employs TRBV3-1 (or the pseudogene TRBV3-2) and TRBJ1-1; no definite D call. CDR3 length: 13 amino acids. Germline loops: CDR1 LGHDT, CDR2 YNNKEL (reference sequence). Trimming cost V 4 bases and J 5 bases, with 11 bases left between them.

This chain connects TRBV7-2 to TRBJ2-5, with TRBD2 matching 9 bases. V lost 2 bases to trimming and J lost 4 bases; unmatched junction nucleotides: 8. CDR1 and CDR2 (germline): SGHTA, FQGNSA. The CDR3 runs to 16 residues. CDR3 nucleotide sequence: TGTGCCAGCAGCTTAAATGCGGGGGGGCCGAGAGAGACCCAGTACTTC. It is translated as CASSLNAGGPRETQYF.

The chain joins TRBV4-2 to TRBJ1-4; 8 nucleotides match TRBD1. This CDR3 has 17 residues. The ends lost 1 base at V and 5 bases at J; junction bases unmatched: 9. Per the germline V gene, CDR1 is LGHNA and CDR2 is YNFKEQ. CDR3 nucleotide sequence: TGTGCCAGCAGCCAAGGGGGCAGGGGGCGAAGAAATGAAAAACTGTTTTTT. Protein: CASSQGGRGRRNEKLFF.

V and J are TRBV7-2 and TRBJ2-1; 13 bases agree with TRBD2. The CDR3 loop spans 18 amino acids. Trimming cost V 1 base and J 8 bases; bases outside gene matches: 11. The germline V gene encodes CDR1 SGHTA and CDR2 FQGNSA. CDR3 loop: CASSLGPILAGGPDEQFF. For the CDR3, the DNA is TGTGCCAGCAGCTTAGGCCCGATACTAGCGGGGGGGCCAGATGAGCAGTTCTTC.

The genes are TRBV6-1 and TRBJ1-6; D unclear. The CDR3 has 16 residues. V was trimmed by 0 bases and J by 9 bases, leaving 15 bases between them. Germline V CDR1 and CDR2: MNHNS, SASEGT. The CDR3 here is CASSEAWVQYGSPLHF. The CDR3 nucleotides are TGTGCCAGCAGTGAAGCGTGGGTACAGTATGGTTCACCCCTCCACTTT.